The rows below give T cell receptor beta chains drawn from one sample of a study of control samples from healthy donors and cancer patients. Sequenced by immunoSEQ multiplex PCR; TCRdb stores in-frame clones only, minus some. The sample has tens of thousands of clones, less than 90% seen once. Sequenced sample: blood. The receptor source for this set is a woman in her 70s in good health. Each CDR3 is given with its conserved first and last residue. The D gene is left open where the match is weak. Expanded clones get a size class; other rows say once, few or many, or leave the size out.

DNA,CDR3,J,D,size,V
TGTGCCAGCTTAAAGGGACAGGGCACTGAAGCTTTCTTT,CASLKGQGTEAFF,TRBJ1-1,TRBD1,-,TRBV12-3/TRBV12-4
TGTGCCAGTAGTAGCGTCCTTAAGGAGCCCCAGCATTTT,CASSSVLKEPQHF,TRBJ1-5,-,-,TRBV19
TGTGCCAGCAGCCAGACTAGCGGGGTCAATGAGCAGTTCTTC,CASSQTSGVNEQFF,TRBJ2-1,TRBD2,-,TRBV9
TGCGCCAGCAGCCCAAATTCCCTCGGAGGAGGCGAGACCCAGTACTTC,CASSPNSLGGGETQYF,TRBJ2-5,-,few,TRBV5-1
TGTGCCAGCAGCTTAGCGGAAGGACGGTTCTATGGCTACACCTTC,CASSLAEGRFYGYTF,TRBJ1-2,-,-,TRBV7-8
TGTGCCAGCAGGTTGGGACAGGTTCCCGATAACTATGGCTACACCTTC,CASRLGQVPDNYGYTF,TRBJ1-2,TRBD1,once,TRBV2
TGTGCCAGCAGCTTGGAGTCAGGGCTCCCCTACGAGCAGTACTTC,CASSLESGLPYEQYF,TRBJ2-7,-,-,TRBV5-5
TGTGCCATCAGTGAGGCACTTCGAGATACGCAGTATTTT,CAISEALRDTQYF,TRBJ2-3,-,-,TRBV10-3
TGTGCCAGCAGTTTTGTGCAGGATACGCAGTATTTT,CASSFVQDTQYF,TRBJ2-3,-,-,TRBV12-3/TRBV12-4
TGTGCCAGCAGCTTAGACGAAAAACTGTTTTTT,CASSLDEKLFF,TRBJ1-4,-,-,TRBV7-9
TGTGCCAGCAGCTCAGCTAGCGGGAGAGGGAAAGAGACCCAGTACTTC,CASSSASGRGKETQYF,TRBJ2-5,TRBD2,-,TRBV7-8
TGTGCCAGTAGTGCTGTCTCTGGAAACACCATATATTTT,CASSAVSGNTIYF,TRBJ1-3,-,-,TRBV19
TGCGCCAGCAGTAGGCAGAGAAATTCACCCCTCCACTTT,CASSRQRNSPLHF,TRBJ1-6,-,-,TRBV5-1
TGCGCCAGCAGCCTTCACCCCACCGGGGAGCTGTTTTTT,CASSLHPTGELFF,TRBJ2-2,-,-,TRBV4-3
TGCAGCGTTGATACCGGGACTAGGATCTCTGAGCAGTTCTTC,CSVDTGTRISEQFF,TRBJ2-1,TRBD2,once,TRBV29-1
TGTGCCAGCTCCGGGGTAGTGGCTGAAGCTTTCTTT,CASSGVVAEAFF,TRBJ1-1,-,-,TRBV18
TGCGCCAGCAGCTTGGACCAAAGGGGCGGCTACACCTTC,CASSLDQRGGYTF,TRBJ1-2,-,-,TRBV5-1
TGCGCCAGCAGCTTGGTTGGGGGGTCTGGAAACACCATATATTTT,CASSLVGGSGNTIYF,TRBJ1-3,-,-,TRBV5-1
TGTGCCAGCAGTGAACAGGGAACTCAGCCCCAGCATTTT,CASSEQGTQPQHF,TRBJ1-5,-,once,TRBV2
TGTGCCAGCAGCCGGGAGGGCTATGGCTACACCTTC,CASSREGYGYTF,TRBJ1-2,-,-,TRBV7-2
TGTGCCAGCAGCGAAGACCCTACGAACACCGGGGAGCTGTTTTTT,CASSEDPTNTGELFF,TRBJ2-2,-,-,TRBV9
TGTGCCAGTAGTCTGGCAGGGATGCCCCAGCATTTT,CASSLAGMPQHF,TRBJ1-5,-,once,TRBV19
TGTGCCAGCACTCCTCCTCCCCAGGGGGGACGGGAAAAACTGTTTTTT,CASTPPPQGGREKLFF,TRBJ1-4,TRBD1,-,TRBV7-9
TGCGCCAGCAGTGACGGGACTAGCGGGACGAGTGAGCAGTTCTTC,CASSDGTSGTSEQFF,TRBJ2-1,TRBD2,few,TRBV10-1
TGCGCCAGCAGCCAAGGAGACAGTGATGAGCAGTTCTTC,CASSQGDSDEQFF,TRBJ2-1,-,-,TRBV4-1
TGTGCCTGGAGGCCAGAAGTACAGGGGACCTCTGGAAACACCATATATTTT,CAWRPEVQGTSGNTIYF,TRBJ1-3,TRBD1,-,TRBV30
TGTGCCAGCAGTTCCGGAGGAAACACCATATATTTT,CASSSGGNTIYF,TRBJ1-3,-,-,TRBV12-3/TRBV12-4
TGTGCCAGCAGCCAAGTCGGTGGTTATAATTCACCCCTCCACTTT,CASSQVGGYNSPLHF,TRBJ1-6,-,-,TRBV3-1/TRBV3-2
TGTGCTAGTGTGCTGCAGGGCTCGACAGATACGCAGTATTTT,CASVLQGSTDTQYF,TRBJ2-3,-,few,TRBV12-5
TGTGCCATCAGGGGGAAGGGCGATGGAAACACCATATATTTT,CAIRGKGDGNTIYF,TRBJ1-3,-,-,TRBV10-3
TGTGCCAGCAGGTCCGGAGGGGATGGGGCCAACGTCCTGACTTTC,CASRSGGDGANVLTF,TRBJ2-6,-,-,TRBV5-6
TGTGCCAGCACCCCAGCGGGGGTAGTCACAGATACGCAGTATTTT,CASTPAGVVTDTQYF,TRBJ2-3,TRBD2,-,TRBV6-2/TRBV6-3
TGTGCCACCAGTGTTACCCCCGGACAGGGGCCCACTGAAGCTTTCTTT,CATSVTPGQGPTEAFF,TRBJ1-1,TRBD1,-,TRBV24-1
TGTGCCAGCTCAATTGAATTCGGTCCAACTGAAGCTTTCTTT,CASSIEFGPTEAFF,TRBJ1-1,-,-,TRBV18
TGTGCCAGCAGCCCCCCGGGAAACACCATATATTTT,CASSPPGNTIYF,TRBJ1-3,-,-,TRBV9
TGTGCCTGGAGAACAGAAACATATAATTCACCCCTCCACTTT,CAWRTETYNSPLHF,TRBJ1-6,-,-,TRBV30
TGTGCCAGCAGTGACTCGACAGGGAGCAATCAGCCCCAGCATTTT,CASSDSTGSNQPQHF,TRBJ1-5,TRBD1,-,TRBV2
TGTGCCAGCAGCTTAGCCCCCCGGGCAGGTGGCTACACCTTC,CASSLAPRAGGYTF,TRBJ1-2,-,-,TRBV7-2
TGTGCCAGCAGCACCGAACTCCACAATGAGCAGTTCTTC,CASSTELHNEQFF,TRBJ2-1,-,-,TRBV11-3
TGTGCCAGCAGCTTAGTCCCCGGCGAGAAATTTTACGAGCAGTACTTC,CASSLVPGEKFYEQYF,TRBJ2-7,-,many,TRBV11-2
TGTGCCAGCAGACGGGAGAACACTGAAGCTTTCTTT,CASRRENTEAFF,TRBJ1-1,-,-,TRBV25-1
TGTGCCAGCAGCGTAGGGGGCAGTGGAGACACTGAAGCTTTCTTT,CASSVGGSGDTEAFF,TRBJ1-1,-,-,TRBV9
TGTGCTTCCAGGTCGGGAGGCGATGGCTACACCTTC,CASRSGGDGYTF,TRBJ1-2,-,-,TRBV3-1/TRBV3-2
TGCGCCAGCAGCTTAATAGGGAGGAACACTGAAGCTTTCTTT,CASSLIGRNTEAFF,TRBJ1-1,-,-,TRBV5-1
TGTGCCAGCAGTTACTCGAAGACGATCTACGAGCAGTACTTC,CASSYSKTIYEQYF,TRBJ2-7,-,once,TRBV6-2/TRBV6-3
TGTGCCAGCAGCCAAGATCGGGCAGGGCTGAACACTGAAGCTTTCTTT,CASSQDRAGLNTEAFF,TRBJ1-1,-,-,TRBV3-1/TRBV3-2